This T cell receptor (beta chain) was recovered during a study of blood T cells in healthy people across ages. Study-level points and caveats: TCR beta diversity, measured per million T cells, fell in a roughly linear way with age.

Comment on this clonotype: Its antigen is as yet unknown. Its ends do not fully match the called genes, so a read error is possible.

Germline CDR1 is SGHRS and CDR2 is YFSETQ. CDR3 length: 15 residues. Using a J-beta primer mix together with a sample-barcoded 5' primer, a second PCR was run for roughly 6 to 12 cycles. Sequencing of every sample gave 2.5 million or more CDR3-containing paired-end reads. In TCRdb, the 5' RACE reads were re-called with MiXCR into one record per CDR3 protein. This table has around 1,500,000 distinct CDR3 sequences, 40% to 50% appearing once. Sequencing used blood. The receptor was isolated from a woman aged 18-29 years in good health. The rearrangement joins TRBV5-1 to TRBJ2-3; TRBD1 or TRBD2 may be the D gene (6 bases each). CDR3 protein: CTSSPGVQGSDTQYF. DNA of the CDR3: TGCACCAGCAGCCCGGGGGTACAGGGATCAGATACGCAGTATTTT.